Listed here is a single T cell receptor beta chain. After removal of 3 bases from V and 5 bases from J, the junction contained 8 bases not matched to a gene. CDR1 is SGDLS and CDR2 is YYNGEE in the germline V gene. The CDR3 is made up of 14 amino acids. This sample stems from a study of CD8 T cells in Susac syndrome. Random hexamers primed reverse transcription of roughly 0.5 to 1 ug RNA. From the immunoSEQ multiplex PCR reads, TCRdb called clonotypes with MiXCR, one entry per CDR3 protein. The sample lists about 120,000 distinct CDR3 sequences, about 94% occurring once. The sequencing sample was made of CD8+ T cells from PBMCs. The origin of this receptor is a human donor with Susac syndrome. The gene calls are TRBV9 and TRBJ2-7, with 7 bases aligning to TRBD1. CDR3 sequence reads: CASSAGQEGHEQYF. Written as DNA, the CDR3 is TGTGCCAGCAGCGCCGGACAGGAAGGCCACGAGCAGTACTTC.